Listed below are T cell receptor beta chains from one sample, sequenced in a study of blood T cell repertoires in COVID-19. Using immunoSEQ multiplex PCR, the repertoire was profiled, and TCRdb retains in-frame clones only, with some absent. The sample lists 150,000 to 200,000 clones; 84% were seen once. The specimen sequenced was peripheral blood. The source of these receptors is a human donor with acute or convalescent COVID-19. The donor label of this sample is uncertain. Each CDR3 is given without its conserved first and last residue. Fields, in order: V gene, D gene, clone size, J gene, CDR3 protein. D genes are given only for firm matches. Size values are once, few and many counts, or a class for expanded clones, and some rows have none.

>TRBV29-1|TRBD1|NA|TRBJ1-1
SALRPNTGTGEAF
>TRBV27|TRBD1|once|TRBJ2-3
ASSFSGTGFTDTQY
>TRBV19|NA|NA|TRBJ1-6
ASSRGTVDNSPLH
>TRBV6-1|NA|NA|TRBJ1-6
ASSEGESLH
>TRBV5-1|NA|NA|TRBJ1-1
ASSLTGLNTEAF
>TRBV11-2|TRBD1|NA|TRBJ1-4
ASSRGQGKREKLF
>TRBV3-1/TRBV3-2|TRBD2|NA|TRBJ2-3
ASSRILAGIDTQY
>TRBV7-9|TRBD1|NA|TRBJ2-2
ASSPPTGGSGELF
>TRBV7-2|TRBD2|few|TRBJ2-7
ASSEQAGGDEQY
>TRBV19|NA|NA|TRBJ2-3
ASSNNRATDTQY
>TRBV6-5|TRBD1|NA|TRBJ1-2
ASSYREDRAYGYT
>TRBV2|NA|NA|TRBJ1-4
ASIPVTNEKLF
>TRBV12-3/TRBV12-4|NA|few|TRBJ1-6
ASGVDVGSPLH
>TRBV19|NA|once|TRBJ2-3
ASRGRGTDTQY
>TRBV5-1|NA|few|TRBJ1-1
ASSSDGEGYTEAF
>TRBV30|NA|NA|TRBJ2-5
AWSPRRGMETQY
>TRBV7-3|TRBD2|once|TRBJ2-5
ASSRGLATQETQY
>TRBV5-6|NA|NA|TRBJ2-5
ASSLGGGRETQY
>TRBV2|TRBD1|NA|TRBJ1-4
ASTSGGGKLF
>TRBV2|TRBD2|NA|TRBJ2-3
ASSRLAGGPTDTQY
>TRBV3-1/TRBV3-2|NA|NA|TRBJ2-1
ASSQDRYNEQF
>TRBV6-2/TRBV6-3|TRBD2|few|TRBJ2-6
ASSPLAGGGGANVLT
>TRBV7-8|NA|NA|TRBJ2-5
ASSFGEETQY
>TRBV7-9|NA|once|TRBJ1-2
ASSLDRYGYT
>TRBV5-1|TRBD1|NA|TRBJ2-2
ASSSNGQGNTGELF
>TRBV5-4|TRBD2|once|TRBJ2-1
ASSPGTSGSYNEQF
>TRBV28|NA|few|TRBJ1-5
ASSTPTGPAWPQH
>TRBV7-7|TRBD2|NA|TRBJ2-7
ASSLRRGAEQY
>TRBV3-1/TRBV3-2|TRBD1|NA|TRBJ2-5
ASSQRRDRGRETQY
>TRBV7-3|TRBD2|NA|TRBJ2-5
ASSPGTSGGAEETQY
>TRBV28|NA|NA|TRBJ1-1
ASSPLGGGLGDTEAF
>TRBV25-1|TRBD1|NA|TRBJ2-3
ASSGQGTDTQY
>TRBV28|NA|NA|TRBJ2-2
ASSTTNRELF
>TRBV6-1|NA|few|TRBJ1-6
ASSDGLSSYNSPLH
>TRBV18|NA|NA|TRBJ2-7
ASSPSRSSYEQY
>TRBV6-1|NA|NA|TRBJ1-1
ASSEWDRAGQLNTEAF
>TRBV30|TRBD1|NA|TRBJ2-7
AWSVRQGNEQY
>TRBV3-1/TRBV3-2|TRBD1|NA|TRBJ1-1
ASSLDRGRAF
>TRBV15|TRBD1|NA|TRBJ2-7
ATSRETGFTYEQY
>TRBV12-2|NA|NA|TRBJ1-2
ASRLASDRHGYT
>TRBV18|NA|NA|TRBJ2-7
ASSPTLATYEQY
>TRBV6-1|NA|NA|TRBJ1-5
ASSEARGFYSNQPQH
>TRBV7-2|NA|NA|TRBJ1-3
ASSLAGVNTIY
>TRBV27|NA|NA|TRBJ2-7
ASSLSALQGWTPYEQY
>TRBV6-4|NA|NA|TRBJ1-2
ASSPEQGDYGYT
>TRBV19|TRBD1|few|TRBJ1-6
ASKGGTGDNSPLH
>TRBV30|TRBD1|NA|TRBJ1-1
AWGTGGNTEAF
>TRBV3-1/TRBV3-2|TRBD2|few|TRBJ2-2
ASTQGARGTGELF
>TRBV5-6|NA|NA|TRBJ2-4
ASQRSGGIRNIQY
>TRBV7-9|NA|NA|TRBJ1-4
ASSLGSGNREKLF
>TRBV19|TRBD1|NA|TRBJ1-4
ASGETGNEKLF
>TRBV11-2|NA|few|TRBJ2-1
ASSLYAEGNEQF
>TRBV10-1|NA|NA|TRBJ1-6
ASKGSPLH
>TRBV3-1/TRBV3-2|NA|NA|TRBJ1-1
ASGRVETEAF
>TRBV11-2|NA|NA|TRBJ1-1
ASSLDRAVNTEAF
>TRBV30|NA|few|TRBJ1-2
AWSSGAYGYT
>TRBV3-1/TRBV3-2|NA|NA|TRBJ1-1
ASSRKLGGEAF
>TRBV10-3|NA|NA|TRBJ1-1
AISDGVSQAF